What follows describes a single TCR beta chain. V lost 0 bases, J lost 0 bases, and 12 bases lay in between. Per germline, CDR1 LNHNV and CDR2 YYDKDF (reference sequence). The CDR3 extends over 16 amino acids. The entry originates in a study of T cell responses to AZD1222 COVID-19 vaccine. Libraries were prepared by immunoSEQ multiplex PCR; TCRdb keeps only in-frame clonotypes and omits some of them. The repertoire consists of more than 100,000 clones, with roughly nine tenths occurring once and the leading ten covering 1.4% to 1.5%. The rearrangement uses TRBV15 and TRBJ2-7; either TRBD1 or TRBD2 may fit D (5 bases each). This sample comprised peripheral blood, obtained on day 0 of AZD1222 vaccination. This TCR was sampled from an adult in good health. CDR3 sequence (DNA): TGTGCCACCAGCAGAGATATGGGACGGGACTCCTACGAGCAGTACTTC. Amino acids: CATSRDMGRDSYEQYF. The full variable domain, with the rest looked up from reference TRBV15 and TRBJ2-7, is DAMVIQNPRYQVTQFGKPVTLSCSQTLNHNVMYWYQQKSSQAPKLLFHYYDKDFNNEADTPDNFQSRRPNTSFCFLDIRSPGLGDTAMYLCATSRDMGRDSYEQYFGPGTRLTVT.